Below are 2 T cell receptor beta chains sequenced from a single sample in a study of shared clonotypes between healthy human individuals. The data were produced by immunoSEQ multiplex PCR, yet TCRdb's version contains in-frame clones alone and is incomplete. This repertoire shows some 2.4 million clones, over 85% found once; its top ten account for 0.36%. Material for sequencing was naive CD4+ T cells from PBMCs. Subset of the sample: CD45RA+ positively selected. The receptors originated from a man between 18 and 29 years old in good health. Some clones in this sample may be carry-over from other donors' samples.

Points on this clone: Different DNA sequences within this sample yield the same CDR3. V and J are TRBV7-2 and TRBJ2-3; TRBD2 might be the D (5 bases). With 1 base removed from V and 3 bases from J, the gap between germline ends came to 8 bases. CDR3 length: 14 amino acids. The germline V gene encodes CDR1 SGHTA and CDR2 FQGNSA. The chain's CDR3 is CASSLVSGTDTQYF. In DNA form, the CDR3 reads TGTGCCAGCAGCTTAGTTTCGGGGACAGATACGCAGTATTTT.

This rearrangement joins TRBV19 to TRBJ2-7, with TRBD1 matching 7 bases. The V segment lost 6 bases and the J segment 5 bases; nucleotides outside the gene matches: 7. Germline V gives CDR1 LNHDA, CDR2 SQIVND (reference sequence). This CDR3 is 13 amino acids long. The CDR3 DNA follows: TGTGCCAGTAGGAACAGGGGTGTAGACGAGCAGTACTTC. Protein sequence: CASRNRGVDEQYF.